A selection of T cell receptor beta chains follows, all from one sample in a study of human T cells and chemical hapten exposure. Each CDR3 protein is one row after TCRdb ran MiXCR on the RACE reads. There are roughly 70,000 distinct CDR3 sequences in the sample; around 30% occur only once, and 8.9% lies in the top ten. Material: whole blood, obtained in connection with sensitization to the hapten diphenylcyclopropenone (DPC). All receptors derive from a man aged 35 to 55 with alopecia areata. Some clones in this sample may be carry-over from other donors' samples. Each CDR3 is given with its conserved first and last residue. The D gene is left open where the match is weak. A clone size is listed for some rows: how often the clone was seen (once, few, many), or a class if it is expanded.

TRBJ1-1,.,.,13,TRBV6-5,CASSYRAPTEAFF,TGTGCCAGCAGTTACAGGGCCCCCACTGAAGCTTTCTTT
TRBJ2-7,.,TRBD2,14,TRBV20-1,CSARDTSGSYEQYF,TGCAGTGCTAGAGATACTAGCGGGAGCTACGAGCAGTACTTC
TRBJ2-1,.,.,15,TRBV19,CASSFTGSSYNEQFF,TGTGCCAGTAGTTTTACAGGGAGCTCCTACAATGAGCAGTTCTTC
TRBJ1-2,.,.,16,TRBV4-3,CASSQDVGNFNYGYTF,TGCGCCAGCAGCCAAGATGTGGGGAACTTTAACTATGGCTACACCTTC
TRBJ2-7,.,TRBD2,14,TRBV6-2/TRBV6-3,CASRGTSGVYEQYF,TGTGCCAGCAGAGGGACTAGCGGGGTCTACGAGCAGTACTTC
TRBJ1-6,few,.,13,TRBV3-1,CASSQSGNSPLHF,TGTGCCAGCAGCCAATCGGGGAATTCACCCCTCCACTTT
TRBJ2-5,few,.,15,TRBV20-1,CSARPKGTAQETQYF,TGCAGTGCTAGACCAAAAGGAACAGCGCAAGAGACCCAGTACTTC
TRBJ2-3,.,.,14,TRBV5-1,CASSYRLITDTQYF,TGCGCCAGCAGCTATAGACTAATAACAGATACGCAGTATTTT
TRBJ2-7,once,.,13,TRBV3-1,CASSLGTRGEQYF,TGTGCCAGCAGCCTCGGGACTCGGGGCGAGCAGTACTTC
TRBJ2-3,few,TRBD1,14,TRBV12-3/TRBV12-4,CASRRQGSTDTQYF,TGTGCCAGCAGAAGACAGGGGAGCACAGATACGCAGTATTTT
TRBJ2-5,.,.,15,TRBV10-3,CAISESQGEAKTQYF,TGTGCCATCAGTGAGAGCCAGGGGGAGGCGAAGACCCAGTACTTC
TRBJ2-5,.,.,13,TRBV5-1,CASSLGRQETQYF,TGCGCCAGCAGCTTGGGCAGGCAAGAGACTCAGTACTTC
TRBJ1-5,.,.,16,TRBV5-7,CAIQGLPTPCNQPQHF,TGTGCCATCCAGGGACTTCCAACTCCTTGCAATCAGCCCCAGCATTTT
TRBJ2-7,few,.,12,TRBV6-5,CASSRVGYEQYF,TGTGCCAGCAGTCGGGTAGGGTACGAGCAGTACTTC
TRBJ1-2,few,.,13,TRBV12-3/TRBV12-4,CASSLQQIYGYTF,TGTGCCAGCAGTTTACAACAGATCTATGGCTACACCTTC
TRBJ2-1,few,TRBD2,15,TRBV20-1,CSATAGLAGSNEQFF,TGCAGTGCAACCGCGGGACTAGCGGGATCCAATGAGCAGTTCTTC
TRBJ1-1,.,TRBD1,15,TRBV6-6,CASSYGQGRSTEAFF,TGTGCCAGCAGTTATGGACAGGGAAGGAGCACTGAAGCTTTCTTT
TRBJ2-7,few,.,12,TRBV28,CASSLPGYEQYF,TGTGCCAGCAGTTTACCGGGCTACGAGCAGTACTTC
TRBJ1-2,.,TRBD1,12,TRBV28,CASSLGQYGYTF,TGTGCCAGCAGCTTGGGACAGTATGGCTACACCTTC
TRBJ2-1,many,TRBD2,14,TRBV20-1,CSARDLAGYNEQFF,TGCAGTGCTAGAGATCTAGCGGGATACAATGAGCAGTTCTTC
TRBJ1-4,few,TRBD1,13,TRBV20-1,CSARDRGRFKLFF,TGCAGTGCCCGGGACAGGGGGCGTTTTAAACTGTTTTTT